One and the same sample provided the 17 T cell receptor beta chains below, sequenced in a study of blood T cell repertoires in COVID-19 (dated by TCRdb to between 2020 and 2021). The library was produced with the immunoSEQ multiplex PCR assay. This immuneACCESS table, as held by TCRdb, lists in-frame sequences with V and J called but not all clones. Of the missing ones, under half trace to an unresolved V gene in checked studies; the others have no known cause. This sample comprises about 52,000 clones, around 81% of them detected only once. The top ten clonotypes cover 6.9% of the sample. The sample taken for sequencing was peripheral blood. The receptors shown here come from a man between 65 and 85 years old with active COVID-19.

V usage is TRBV9 and J usage is TRBJ2-5, with TRBD2 as a possible D gene (6 bases). V was pared by 0 bases and J by 3 bases, with 24 bases between. Germline V gene lookup returns CDR1 SGDLS and CDR2 YYNGEE. The CDR3 extends over 19 amino acids. The CDR3 region is CASSVGLLALATGEETQYF. CDR3 coding DNA: TGTGCCAGCAGCGTAGGCCTCCTTGCGCTAGCGACCGGGGAAGAGACCCAGTACTTC.

The chain uses TRBV11-2 and TRBJ1-1, with D possibly TRBD1 on 5 matching bases. With 1 base removed from V and 4 bases from J, the gap between germline ends came to 13 bases. CDR3 size: 15 residues. Germline values: CDR1 SGHAT, CDR2 FQNNGV. The CDR3 here is CASSLGGGRGTEAFF. DNA of the CDR3: TGTGCCAGCAGCTTAGGGGGAGGGAGGGGCACTGAAGCTTTCTTT.

This clone was detected once. The chain employs TRBV19 and TRBJ2-2; D perhaps matches TRBD1 (5 bases). Germline CDR1 LNHDA, CDR2 SQIVND (reference sequence). This CDR3 is 15 amino acids long. Trimming left V 1 base short and J 4 bases short, with 10 bases between. The CDR3 DNA reads TGTGCCAGTAGTATAGGGGGCGCGAGCACCGGGGAGCTGTTTTTT. The encoded protein is CASSIGGASTGELFF.

This chain joins TRBV19 and TRBJ2-7, with D possibly matching TRBD2 (5 bases). CDR1 and CDR2 from the germline V gene are LNHDA and SQIVND (reference sequence). This CDR3 has 13 residues. V lost 6 bases, J lost 4 bases, and 13 bases lay in between. CDR3 sequence reads: CASSKDSSYEQYF. CDR3 sequence (DNA): TGTGCCAGTAGCAAGGACTCCTCGTACGAGCAGTACTTC.

The genes are TRBV3-1 (or the pseudogene TRBV3-2) and TRBJ1-1; D gene ambiguous. V lost 1 base, J lost 1 base, and 7 bases lay in between. Germline lookup yields CDR1 LGHDT and CDR2 YNNKEL (reference sequence). The CDR3 is 14 residues long. The CDR3 here is CASSQVAGNTEAFF. The CDR3 bases are TGTGCCAGCAGCCAAGTGGCGGGGAACACTGAAGCTTTCTTT.

The chain couples TRBV27 to TRBJ1-2; D is perhaps TRBD1 (6 bases). This CDR3 is 14 amino acids long. Per germline, CDR1 MNHEY and CDR2 SMNVEV (reference sequence). The V and J ends lost 1 base and 7 bases respectively, with 13 bases between them. The CDR3 loop reads CASSLLRGAGGYTF. The CDR3 DNA is TGTGCCAGCAGTTTATTACGGGGGGCGGGTGGCTACACCTTC.

The rearrangement joins TRBV5-6 to TRBJ1-3; TRBD1 agrees at 9 bases. After removal of 5 bases from V and 3 bases from J, the junction contained 3 bases not matched to a gene. Germline V gives CDR1 SGHDT, CDR2 YYEEEE. The CDR3 sequence is 14 residues long. CDR3 sequence: CASRGQGYGNTIYF. In DNA form, the CDR3 reads TGTGCCAGCAGGGGACAGGGTTATGGAAACACCATATATTTT.

This CDR3 is CASSSLAGGGRADTQYF. The CDR3 DNA reads as TGTGCCAGCAGCTCCCTAGCGGGGGGGGGTCGAGCAGATACGCAGTATTTT. V usage is TRBV9 and J usage is TRBJ2-3, with 12 bases aligning to TRBD2. V shed 4 bases and J 4 bases; nucleotides not matched to a gene: 10. Looked up from germline, CDR1 is SGDLS and CDR2 is YYNGEE. The CDR3 has 17 amino acids.

The chain couples TRBV4-3 to TRBJ1-3; D is undetermined. V gave up 5 bases and J gave up 1 base, with 9 bases separating them. Germline CDR1 LGHNA, CDR2 YSLEER. The CDR3 runs 14 residues. CDR3 DNA: TGCGCCAGCAGCTCAGGTTATTCTGGAAACACCATATATTTT. Translated: CASSSGYSGNTIYF.

The rearrangement uses TRBV9 and TRBJ2-7, with 8 bases that match TRBD1. The germline V gene has CDR1 SGDLS and CDR2 YYNGEE. This CDR3 comprises 18 residues. Trimming removed 0 bases from V and 1 base from J; junction bases left unmatched: 12. CDR3: CASSVGEWGQADSYEQYF. The DNA of the CDR3 is TGTGCCAGCAGCGTAGGCGAGTGGGGACAGGCCGATTCCTACGAGCAGTACTTC.

This clone is a singleton in its sample. The chain links TRBV11-2 to TRBJ1-2; D ambiguous. Trimming stripped 0 bases from V and 7 bases from J, with 15 bases between. CDR1 and CDR2 from the germline V gene are SGHAT and FQNNGV. This CDR3 contains 15 residues. The CDR3 loop is CASSLERQPKGGYTF. The CDR3, as DNA: TGTGCCAGCAGCTTAGAGCGGCAACCCAAAGGTGGCTACACCTTC.

V and J are TRBV7-8 and TRBJ2-5; 8 bases align to TRBD1. Trimming at V came to 2 bases and at J to 2 bases, leaving 4 bases not matched to a gene. CDR1 is SGHVS, CDR2 FQNEAQ, per germline. The CDR3 length is 15 residues. This CDR3 reads CASSLPGTGQETQYF. In DNA, the CDR3 is TGTGCCAGCAGCTTACCCGGGACAGGACAAGAGACCCAGTACTTC.

The chain joins TRBV5-4 to TRBJ1-1; D remains ambiguous. V gave up 0 bases and J gave up 1 base, with 13 bases separating them. This CDR3 spans 16 amino acids. Germline V gene sequence: CDR1 SGHNT, CDR2 YYREEE (reference sequence). The DNA of the CDR3 is TGTGCCAGCAGCTTGGCCCTTGGGCAGCAGAACACTGAAGCTTTCTTT. Its translation: CASSLALGQQNTEAFF.

The chain employs TRBV5-4 and TRBJ2-5, with D unresolved. Trimming left V 1 base short and J 5 bases short, with 6 bases between. Germline-derived CDR1 and CDR2 are SGHNT and YYREEE (reference sequence). CDR3 length: 12 amino acids. In DNA, the CDR3 is TGTGCCAGCAGCTTGCCCCTGGAGACCCAGTACTTC. Protein product: CASSLPLETQYF.

J is TRBJ2-1 and V is TRBV5-6, with a possible D match to TRBD2 (7 bases). The V gene lost 3 bases and the J gene lost 7 bases, with 14 bases spanning the gap. This CDR3 comprises 14 residues. Germline lookup yields CDR1 SGHDT and CDR2 YYEEEE. CDR3 nucleotide sequence: TGTGCCAGCAGCTGGGCGGGGGCGCCTAATGAGCAGTTCTTC. It is translated as CASSWAGAPNEQFF.

V and J are TRBV25-1 and TRBJ2-3; D is perhaps TRBD2 (5 bases). V lost 1 base to trimming and J lost 0 bases, with 8 bases between them. The CDR3 contains 15 residues. The germline V gene encodes CDR1 MGHDK and CDR2 SYGVNS. The chain's CDR3 is CASSESGVSTDTQYF. The CDR3 DNA is TGTGCCAGCAGTGAATCCGGGGTTAGCACAGATACGCAGTATTTT.

The V call is TRBV6-5, the J call TRBJ2-5; 10 bases match TRBD2. From germline, CDR1 is MNHEY and CDR2 SVGAGI. Trimming took 7 bases from V and 2 from J; bases not matched to a gene: 7. The CDR3 consists of 15 residues. As DNA, the CDR3 is TGTGCCAGCAAACAAGCGGGGGGGATTCAAGAGACCCAGTACTTC. Protein sequence: CASKQAGGIQETQYF.